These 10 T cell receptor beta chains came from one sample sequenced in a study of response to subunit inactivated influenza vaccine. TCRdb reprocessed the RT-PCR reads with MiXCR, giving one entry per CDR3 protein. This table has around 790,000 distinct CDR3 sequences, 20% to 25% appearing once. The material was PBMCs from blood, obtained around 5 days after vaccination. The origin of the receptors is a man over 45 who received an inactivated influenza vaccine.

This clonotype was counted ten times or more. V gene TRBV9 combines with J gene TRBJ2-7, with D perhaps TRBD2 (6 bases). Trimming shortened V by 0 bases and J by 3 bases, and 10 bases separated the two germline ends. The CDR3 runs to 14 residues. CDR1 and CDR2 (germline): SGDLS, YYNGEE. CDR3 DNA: TGTGCCAGCAGCGTAGGGTGGGGGGTCTACGAGCAGTACTTC. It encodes CASSVGWGVYEQYF. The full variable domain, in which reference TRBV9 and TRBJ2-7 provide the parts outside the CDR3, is DSGVTQTPKHLITATGQRVTLRCSPRSGDLSVYWYQQSLDQGLQFLIQYYNGEERAKGNILERFSAQQFPDLHSELNLSSLELGDSALYFCASSVGWGVYEQYFGPGTRLTVT.

In nucleotides, the CDR3 is TGTGCCAGCAGGGAGTGGGGGCTGAAGAAAAACATTCAGTACTTC. Translation gives CASREWGLKKNIQYF. V and J are TRBV9 and TRBJ2-4; perhaps TRBD1 as D (6 bases). CDR1 and CDR2 (germline): SGDLS, YYNGEE. There are 15 residues in the CDR3. V was shortened by 5 bases and J by 4 bases, with 16 bases between the two germline ends.

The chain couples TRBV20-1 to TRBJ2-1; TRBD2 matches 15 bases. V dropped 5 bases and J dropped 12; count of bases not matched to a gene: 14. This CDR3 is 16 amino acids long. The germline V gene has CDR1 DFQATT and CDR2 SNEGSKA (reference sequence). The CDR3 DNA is TGCAGTGCTCCTATTGGGACTAGCGGGAGGCCACCGATGCAGTTCTTC. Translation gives CSAPIGTSGRPPMQFF.

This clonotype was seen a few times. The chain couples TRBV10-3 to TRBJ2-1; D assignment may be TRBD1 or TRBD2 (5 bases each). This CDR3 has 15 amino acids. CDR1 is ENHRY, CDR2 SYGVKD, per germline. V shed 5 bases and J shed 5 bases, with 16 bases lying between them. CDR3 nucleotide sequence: TGTGCCATCAGTAAAAAAGGGACGGGAAACAATGAGCAGTTCTTC. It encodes CAISKKGTGNNEQFF.

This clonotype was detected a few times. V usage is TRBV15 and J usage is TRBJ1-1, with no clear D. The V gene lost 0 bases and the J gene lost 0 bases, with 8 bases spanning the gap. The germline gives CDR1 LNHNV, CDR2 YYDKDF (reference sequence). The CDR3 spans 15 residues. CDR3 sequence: CATSRDPGVNTEAFF. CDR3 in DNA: TGTGCCACCAGCAGAGATCCGGGCGTGAACACTGAAGCTTTCTTT.

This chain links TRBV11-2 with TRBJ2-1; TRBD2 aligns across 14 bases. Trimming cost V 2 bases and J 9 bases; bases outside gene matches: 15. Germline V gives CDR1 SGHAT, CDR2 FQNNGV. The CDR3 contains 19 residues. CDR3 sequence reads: CASSLRGLAGANRGPEQFF. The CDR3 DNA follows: TGTGCCAGCAGCTTACGGGGACTAGCGGGAGCCAACCGGGGTCCTGAGCAGTTCTTC.

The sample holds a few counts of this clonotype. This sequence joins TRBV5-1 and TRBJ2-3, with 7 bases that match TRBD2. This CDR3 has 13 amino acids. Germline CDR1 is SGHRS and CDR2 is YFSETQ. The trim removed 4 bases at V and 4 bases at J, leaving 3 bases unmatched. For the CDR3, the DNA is TGCGCCAGCAGCCGGGGAGGGGCAGATACGCAGTATTTT. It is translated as CASSRGGADTQYF.

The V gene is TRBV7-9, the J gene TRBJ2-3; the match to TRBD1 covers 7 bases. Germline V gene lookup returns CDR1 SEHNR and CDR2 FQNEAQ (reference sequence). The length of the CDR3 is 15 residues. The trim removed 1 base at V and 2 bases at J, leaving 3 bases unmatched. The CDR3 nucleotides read TGTGCCAGCAGCTTAGTCGGGACAGACACAGATACGCAGTATTTT. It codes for CASSLVGTDTDTQYF.

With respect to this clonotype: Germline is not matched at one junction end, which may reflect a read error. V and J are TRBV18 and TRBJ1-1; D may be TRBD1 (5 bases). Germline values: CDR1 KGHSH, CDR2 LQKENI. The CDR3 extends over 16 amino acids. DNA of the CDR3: TGTGCCAGCTCCTCTGGAGGCTCGGGGCGGAACGCTGAAGCTTTCTTT. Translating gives CASSSGGSGRNAEAFF.

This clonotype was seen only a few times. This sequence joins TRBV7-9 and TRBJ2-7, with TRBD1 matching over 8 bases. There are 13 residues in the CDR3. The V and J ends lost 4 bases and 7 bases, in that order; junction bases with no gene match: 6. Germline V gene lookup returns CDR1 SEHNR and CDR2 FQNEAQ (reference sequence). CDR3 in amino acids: CASSWGQEREQYF. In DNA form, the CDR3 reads TGTGCCAGCAGCTGGGGACAGGAAAGGGAGCAGTACTTC.